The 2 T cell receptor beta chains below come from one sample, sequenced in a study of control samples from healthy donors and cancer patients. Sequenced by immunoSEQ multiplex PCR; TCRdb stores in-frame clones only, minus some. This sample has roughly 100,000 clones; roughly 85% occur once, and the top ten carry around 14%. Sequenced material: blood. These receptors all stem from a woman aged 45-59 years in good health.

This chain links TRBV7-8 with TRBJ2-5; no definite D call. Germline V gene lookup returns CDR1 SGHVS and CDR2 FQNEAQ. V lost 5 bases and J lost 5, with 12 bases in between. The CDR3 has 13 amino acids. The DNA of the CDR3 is TGTGCCAGCAGCGCCAGTCAGAGGGAGACCCAGTACTTC. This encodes CASSASQRETQYF.

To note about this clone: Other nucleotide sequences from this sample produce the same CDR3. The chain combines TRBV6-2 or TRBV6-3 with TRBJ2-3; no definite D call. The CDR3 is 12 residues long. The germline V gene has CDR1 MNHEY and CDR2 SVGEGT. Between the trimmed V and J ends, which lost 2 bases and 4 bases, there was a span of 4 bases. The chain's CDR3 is CASSYRPDTQYF. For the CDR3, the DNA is TGTGCCAGCAGTTACCGCCCAGATACGCAGTATTTT.